This TCR beta chain comes out of a study of tumor and adjacent non-tumor tissue in lung cancer. Overall study findings and caveats: Top 100 clones took a larger repertoire share in normal lung.

In germline, CDR1 is MNHNY, CDR2 SVGAGI (reference sequence). The germline V and J ends were trimmed by 3 bases and 4 bases, with 15 bases remaining between them. This CDR3 contains 15 residues. No cell sorting was done before RNA was extracted from the tissue. Note on this clonotype: Its antigen remains unknown. A much larger clone sits a single nucleotide away, making a read error possible.

The library came from three nested PCR rounds adapted from ARM-PCR protocols. TCRdb itself ran the multiplex PCR reads through MiXCR, one entry per CDR3 protein. The repertoire holds over 110,000 distinct CDR3 sequences, with approximately 64% as singletons. The sample was lung tumor tissue. The TCR comes from a man between 60 and 75 years old with small cell lung cancer. This chain connects TRBV6-6 to TRBJ1-1, with D unresolved. CDR3 sequence (DNA): TGTGCCAGCAGTTATGGGGTGGGCCGGGGCACTGAAGCTTTCTTT. It encodes CASSYGVGRGTEAFF.